Listed below are T cell receptor beta chains from one sample, sequenced in a study of blood T cell repertoires in COVID-19. Sequencing used immunoSEQ multiplex PCR; TCRdb keeps in-frame clones, though not all of them. The data hold around 25,000 clones, with 65% to 90% observed a single time. Specimen: peripheral blood. The receptors shown here come from a man in his 70s with active COVID-19. The CDR3 runs from the conserved cysteine through the conserved F or W. The order of the fields is J gene, D gene, clone size, V gene, CDR3 DNA, CDR3 protein. A D gene is named only where the DNA matches it firmly. Not all rows give a size; the values are once, few, many and, for expanded clones, a class.

J gene: TRBJ2-3
D gene: TRBD2
clone size: -
V gene: TRBV5-1
CDR3 DNA: TGCGCCAGCAGCATGGGACTAGCGGGAGAGTTGGTGGGCACAGATACGCAGTATTTT
CDR3 protein: CASSMGLAGELVGTDTQYF

J gene: TRBJ1-5
D gene: -
clone size: -
V gene: TRBV5-1
CDR3 DNA: TGCGCCAGCAGCTTGGAAGGGGGTGGGCAGCCCCAGCATTTT
CDR3 protein: CASSLEGGGQPQHF

J gene: TRBJ2-5
D gene: -
clone size: -
V gene: TRBV10-2
CDR3 DNA: TGCGCCAGCAGTCCCCAGGGGCAGGTGGGGATGGGGACCCAGTACTTC
CDR3 protein: CASSPQGQVGMGTQYF

J gene: TRBJ1-6
D gene: -
clone size: -
V gene: TRBV9
CDR3 DNA: TGTGCCAGCAGCGTAGGAGGTTTACTAAATTCACCCCTCCACTTT
CDR3 protein: CASSVGGLLNSPLHF

J gene: TRBJ2-7
D gene: TRBD1
clone size: -
V gene: TRBV6-5
CDR3 DNA: TGTGCCAGCAGTCCCCGGGACAGGGACTACGAGCAGTACTTC
CDR3 protein: CASSPRDRDYEQYF

J gene: TRBJ2-5
D gene: -
clone size: -
V gene: TRBV6-1
CDR3 DNA: TGTGCCAGCAGTGAATTACAGGGCTGGTTCCAAGAGACCCAGTACTTC
CDR3 protein: CASSELQGWFQETQYF

J gene: TRBJ1-5
D gene: -
clone size: -
V gene: TRBV28
CDR3 DNA: TGTGCCAGCAGGGATTCGCGGGGGGCATATCAGCCCCAGCATTTT
CDR3 protein: CASRDSRGAYQPQHF

J gene: TRBJ2-1
D gene: TRBD2
clone size: few
V gene: TRBV2
CDR3 DNA: TGTGCCAGCAGTGAACTTCCGGGAGGGCCTTACAATGAGCAGTTCTTC
CDR3 protein: CASSELPGGPYNEQFF

J gene: TRBJ2-2
D gene: TRBD2
clone size: -
V gene: TRBV4-2
CDR3 DNA: TGTGCCAGCAGCCAAGAGACTAGCGGGAGGGCGAACACCGGGGAGCTGTTTTTT
CDR3 protein: CASSQETSGRANTGELFF

J gene: TRBJ2-3
D gene: TRBD2
clone size: -
V gene: TRBV3-1/TRBV3-2
CDR3 DNA: TGTGCCAGCAGCCTTACTTTGGGAGGGCCGGGAAGCACAGATACGCAGTATTTT
CDR3 protein: CASSLTLGGPGSTDTQYF

J gene: TRBJ1-3
D gene: -
clone size: -
V gene: TRBV11-2
CDR3 DNA: TGTGCCAGCAGCTATCGACAGGGAAACACCATATATTTT
CDR3 protein: CASSYRQGNTIYF

J gene: TRBJ1-3
D gene: -
clone size: -
V gene: TRBV19
CDR3 DNA: TGTGCCAGTAGTTCCCCCATTCACAGCTCTGGAAACACCATATATTTT
CDR3 protein: CASSSPIHSSGNTIYF

J gene: TRBJ2-1
D gene: TRBD1
clone size: -
V gene: TRBV5-4
CDR3 DNA: TGTGCCAGCAGCCCCGACAGGGGGGCCCTCAAGGAGCAGTTCTTC
CDR3 protein: CASSPDRGALKEQFF

J gene: TRBJ1-6
D gene: TRBD1
clone size: -
V gene: TRBV6-5
CDR3 DNA: TGTGCCAGCAGAGTGGACAGGGGGGATTCACCCCTCCACTTT
CDR3 protein: CASRVDRGDSPLHF

J gene: TRBJ2-7
D gene: -
clone size: -
V gene: TRBV5-5
CDR3 DNA: TGTGCCAGCAGTTTCCCGGGAACCTACGAGCAGTACTTC
CDR3 protein: CASSFPGTYEQYF

J gene: TRBJ1-3
D gene: -
clone size: once
V gene: TRBV21-1
CDR3 DNA: TGTGCCAGCAGCAAAGGGCCCAGGGTTTTCGAAGGGTCCATATATTTT
CDR3 protein: CASSKGPRVFEGSIYF

J gene: TRBJ1-4
D gene: -
clone size: -
V gene: TRBV7-9
CDR3 DNA: TGTGCCAGCAGCCCCGGAGATGTGGGTCGGGAAAAACTGTTTTTT
CDR3 protein: CASSPGDVGREKLFF

J gene: TRBJ2-5
D gene: TRBD1
clone size: -
V gene: TRBV19
CDR3 DNA: TGTGCCAGTAGTATTCGTCAGGGGGAAGAGACCCAGTACTTC
CDR3 protein: CASSIRQGEETQYF

J gene: TRBJ2-7
D gene: TRBD2
clone size: -
V gene: TRBV13
CDR3 DNA: TGTGCCAGCAGCTTCCTAGCGGGAGTGGGGGCGGGTTACGAGCAGTACTTC
CDR3 protein: CASSFLAGVGAGYEQYF

J gene: TRBJ2-5
D gene: TRBD2
clone size: -
V gene: TRBV11-2
CDR3 DNA: TGTGCCAGCAGCCTCCAGGGTTTAGCGGGAGAGGGGGAGACCCAGTACTTC
CDR3 protein: CASSLQGLAGEGETQYF

J gene: TRBJ1-1
D gene: -
clone size: once
V gene: TRBV5-6
CDR3 DNA: TGTGCCAGCAGCCTTCCCCAGGGGAGTACTGAAGCTTTCTTT
CDR3 protein: CASSLPQGSTEAFF

J gene: TRBJ1-4
D gene: -
clone size: -
V gene: TRBV5-1
CDR3 DNA: TGCGCCAGCAGCCCTACAGGGCTCGGGGAAAAACTGTTTTTT
CDR3 protein: CASSPTGLGEKLFF

J gene: TRBJ2-3
D gene: TRBD1
clone size: -
V gene: TRBV19
CDR3 DNA: TGTGCCAGTTCTGCTCAAGGGGGCGTGGGTACAGATACGCAGTATTTT
CDR3 protein: CASSAQGGVGTDTQYF

J gene: TRBJ1-4
D gene: TRBD1
clone size: -
V gene: TRBV18
CDR3 DNA: TGTGCCAGCTCACCGCCGGGACAGGGGAGTGAAAAACTGTTTTTT
CDR3 protein: CASSPPGQGSEKLFF

J gene: TRBJ2-2
D gene: -
clone size: -
V gene: TRBV4-2
CDR3 DNA: TGTGCCAGCAGCCAAGATCCGGTGAGGGTCGACACCGGGGAGCTGTTTTTT
CDR3 protein: CASSQDPVRVDTGELFF

J gene: TRBJ1-1
D gene: -
clone size: -
V gene: TRBV3-1/TRBV3-2
CDR3 DNA: TGTGCCAGCAGCCCAGGGGTCCTTGAAGCTTTCTTT
CDR3 protein: CASSPGVLEAFF

J gene: TRBJ2-2
D gene: TRBD1
clone size: -
V gene: TRBV7-3
CDR3 DNA: TGTGCCAGCAGCCTAACAGGGGGCGGTCGGACCGGGGAGCTGTTTTTT
CDR3 protein: CASSLTGGGRTGELFF

J gene: TRBJ1-2
D gene: -
clone size: -
V gene: TRBV5-1
CDR3 DNA: TGCGCCAGCAGACTGGGGGAGGGCGCTAACTATGGCTACACCTTC
CDR3 protein: CASRLGEGANYGYTF

J gene: TRBJ2-2
D gene: -
clone size: -
V gene: TRBV9
CDR3 DNA: TGTGCCAGCAGCGGATGGCTAGCGAACACCGGGGAGCTGTTTTTT
CDR3 protein: CASSGWLANTGELFF

J gene: TRBJ2-1
D gene: TRBD1
clone size: -
V gene: TRBV5-1
CDR3 DNA: TGCGCCAGCAGCTTGGCATTACAGGGGAATGAGCAGTTCTTC
CDR3 protein: CASSLALQGNEQFF

J gene: TRBJ1-2
D gene: -
clone size: -
V gene: TRBV21-1
CDR3 DNA: TGTGCCAGCAGCAAAGAGGGCCCAGGGCCCCATGGCTACACCTTC
CDR3 protein: CASSKEGPGPHGYTF

J gene: TRBJ2-3
D gene: TRBD1
clone size: -
V gene: TRBV9
CDR3 DNA: TGTGCCAGCAGCGTCGACAGGGGGCTTGCAGATACGCAGTATTTT
CDR3 protein: CASSVDRGLADTQYF

J gene: TRBJ1-3
D gene: -
clone size: -
V gene: TRBV28
CDR3 DNA: TGTGCCAGCAGTCGCGGGCACTCTGGAAACACCATATATTTT
CDR3 protein: CASSRGHSGNTIYF

J gene: TRBJ2-2
D gene: -
clone size: -
V gene: TRBV4-1
CDR3 DNA: TGCGCCAGCAGCCACCCCTTACTCGGAGGAGGGAGGAGCGGGGAGCTGTTTTTT
CDR3 protein: CASSHPLLGGGRSGELFF

J gene: TRBJ2-1
D gene: -
clone size: -
V gene: TRBV7-9
CDR3 DNA: TGTGCCAGCAGCCCCGGGGGTCCAGCCTACAATGAGCAGTTCTTC
CDR3 protein: CASSPGGPAYNEQFF

J gene: TRBJ1-5
D gene: -
clone size: -
V gene: TRBV19
CDR3 DNA: TGTGCCAGTAGTTCTCATCGGACACCCGATCAGCCCCAGCATTTT
CDR3 protein: CASSSHRTPDQPQHF

J gene: TRBJ2-1
D gene: TRBD2
clone size: -
V gene: TRBV7-8
CDR3 DNA: TGTGCCAGCAGCTTAAGGGGCGCGGGACTACCACCCGCGGGAGAGCAGTTCTTC
CDR3 protein: CASSLRGAGLPPAGEQFF

J gene: TRBJ1-1
D gene: TRBD1
clone size: -
V gene: TRBV5-1
CDR3 DNA: TGCGCCAGCAGCTGGGACAGGGGGGGTGGCACTGAAGCTTTCTTT
CDR3 protein: CASSWDRGGGTEAFF

J gene: TRBJ1-1
D gene: TRBD1
clone size: -
V gene: TRBV28
CDR3 DNA: TGTGCCAGCAGTTTGGTGTCCGGGACAGGGAGAACTGAAGCTTTCTTT
CDR3 protein: CASSLVSGTGRTEAFF

J gene: TRBJ2-1
D gene: -
clone size: -
V gene: TRBV7-9
CDR3 DNA: TGTGCCAGCAGCGGCAACAGGGCCCAAGGCCCCTACAATGAGCAGTTCTTC
CDR3 protein: CASSGNRAQGPYNEQFF

J gene: TRBJ2-5
D gene: TRBD2
clone size: -
V gene: TRBV5-1
CDR3 DNA: TGCGCCAGCAGCCGGGAGGGCCGACAGGAGACCCAGTACTTC
CDR3 protein: CASSREGRQETQYF

J gene: TRBJ2-7
D gene: -
clone size: -
V gene: TRBV10-3
CDR3 DNA: TGTGCCATCAGTGACTACTCCTACGAGCAGTACTTC
CDR3 protein: CAISDYSYEQYF

J gene: TRBJ2-1
D gene: -
clone size: once
V gene: TRBV7-9
CDR3 DNA: TGTGCCAGCAGCCCATCCCCGGGTGTCTCCTACAATGAGCAGTTCTTC
CDR3 protein: CASSPSPGVSYNEQFF